Presented here are 16 T cell receptor beta chains from one specimen sequenced in a study of OX40 agonist ivuxolimab in advanced cancers. Measured with immunoSEQ multiplex PCR; TCRdb has only the in-frame clones, and not every one. The data contain about 14,000 clones, 80% of them singletons. The specimen was CD4+ or CD8+ T cells sorted from blood, collected in a trial of the OX40 agonist ivuxolimab. These receptor sequences come from an adult with an advanced solid tumor such as melanoma, head and neck, liver or kidney cancer.

In nucleotides, the CDR3 is TGTGCCAGCAGTCTCCGGGACAGGGTCTACGAGCAGTACTTC. It specifies CASSLRDRVYEQYF. The J gene is TRBJ2-7, the V gene TRBV27, with 9 bases fitting TRBD1. Germline V CDR1 and CDR2: MNHEY, SMNVEV (reference sequence). CDR3 length: 14 amino acids. With V trimmed by 5 bases and J by 3 bases, 5 bases remained unmatched.

V gene TRBV4-1 combines with J gene TRBJ2-7; D may match TRBD1 or TRBD2 (6 bases each). With 0 bases removed from V and 2 bases from J, the gap between germline ends came to 11 bases. Per germline, CDR1 MGHRA and CDR2 YSYEKL. CDR3 size: 15 residues. In DNA form, the CDR3 reads TGCGCCAGCAGCCAAGACTCGGAGGGGGCCTACGAGCAGTACTTC. This translates into CASSQDSEGAYEQYF.

This clone occurred a few times. V usage is TRBV21-1 and J usage is TRBJ2-6. TRBV21-1 counts as a pseudogene. The CDR3 has 11 amino acids. CDR3 in DNA: TGTGAGGGTCCTGGGGCCAACGTCCTGACTTTC. Its protein product is CEGPGANVLTF.

The chain has TRBV27 and TRBJ2-3, with D unclear. Germline lookup yields CDR1 MNHEY and CDR2 SMNVEV (reference sequence). V was trimmed by 3 bases and J by 2 bases, leaving 3 bases between them. This CDR3 spans 12 amino acids. In nucleotides, the CDR3 is TGTGCCAGCAGTTTTCCCACAGATACGCAGTATTTT. Translating gives CASSFPTDTQYF.

The chain carries TRBV19 and TRBJ2-3; perhaps TRBD2 as D (5 bases). From germline, CDR1 is LNHDA and CDR2 SQIVND (reference sequence). The CDR3 spans 13 residues. V gave up 9 bases and J gave up 2 bases, with 12 bases separating them. Written as DNA, the CDR3 is TGTGCCAGCGGGTTCGGGATCACAGATACGCAGTATTTT. It codes for CASGFGITDTQYF.

This clone was seen a single time. This chain uses TRBV6-1 with TRBJ2-1; D is ambiguous. Trimming took off 2 bases at V and 6 bases at J, with 8 bases between the two ends. The CDR3 contains 13 residues. CDR1 is MNHNS, CDR2 SASEGT, per germline. The chain's CDR3 is CASSETDGNEQFF. CDR3 coding DNA: TGTGCCAGCAGTGAAACAGATGGCAATGAGCAGTTCTTC.

There are a few counts of this clone. The rearrangement joins TRBV23-1 to TRBJ1-5; D remains unclear. TRBV23-1 has ORF status, its function being uncertain. Trimming took off 8 bases at V and 2 bases at J, with 22 bases between the two ends. This CDR3 is 17 amino acids long. Here the CDR3 DNA reads TGCGCCAGCGTAAACCGGAGGCGGGGTTACGGCAATCAGCCCCAGCATTTT. The encoded protein is CASVNRRRGYGNQPQHF.

By proportion, this clone is medium-sized. The chain couples TRBV18 to TRBJ1-2; D is unclear. The ends were cut back, 2 bases at V and 6 bases at J, with 19 bases in the middle. The CDR3 is 16 residues long. Germline V gene lookup returns CDR1 KGHSH and CDR2 LQKENI. CDR3 sequence (DNA): TGTGCCAGCTCACCAGAGGACGACGGAGGACTTAATGGCTACACCTTC. It is translated as CASSPEDDGGLNGYTF.

The chain combines TRBV4-2 with TRBJ2-7; 7 nucleotides match TRBD2. Germline V gives CDR1 LGHNA, CDR2 YNFKEQ. This CDR3 spans 16 amino acids. V shed 4 bases and J 2 bases; nucleotides not matched to a gene: 11. The CDR3 reads CASSPLPGAGAYEQYF. The CDR3 DNA follows: TGTGCCAGCAGCCCCCTCCCTGGCGCGGGGGCCTACGAGCAGTACTTC.

In its sample, this clone was seen once. V and J are TRBV27 and TRBJ2-7; 8 bases are shared with TRBD1. Germline CDR1 reads MNHEY; CDR2 reads SMNVEV (reference sequence). V lost 1 base, J lost 4 bases, and 9 bases stayed unmatched. CDR3 length: 16 amino acids. Written as DNA, the CDR3 is TGTGCCAGCAGTTTATATAGGCCAGGGGGCCGGTACGAGCAGTACTTC. Protein: CASSLYRPGGRYEQYF.

The genes are TRBV9 and TRBJ2-5; 11 bases are a match to TRBD2. The CDR3 spans 13 residues. Trimming took 4 bases from V and 7 from J; bases not matched to a gene: 3. In germline, CDR1 is SGDLS, CDR2 YYNGEE. As DNA, the CDR3 is TGTGCCAGCAGCTCCCTAGCGGGAGGGACCCAGTACTTC. It yields the protein CASSSLAGGTQYF.

The chain links TRBV19 to TRBJ1-1, with no clear D. This CDR3 contains 13 residues. Looked up from germline, CDR1 is LNHDA and CDR2 is SQIVND (reference sequence). V lost 4 bases and J 2 bases, leaving 8 bases between the germline ends. The CDR3 reads CASSTSVNTEAFF. CDR3 DNA sequence: TGTGCCAGTAGTACATCAGTAAACACTGAAGCTTTCTTT.

V and J are TRBV27 and TRBJ2-7; 7 positions agree with TRBD2. V trimming: 7 bases; J trimming: 3 bases; junction bases outside the gene matches: 6. This CDR3 has 13 amino acids. CDR1 is MNHEY, CDR2 SMNVEV, per germline (reference sequence). The CDR3 nucleotides read TGTGCCAGCAAAGGGGCGGGAGTCTACGAGCAGTACTTC. This gives the protein CASKGAGVYEQYF.

The chain recombines TRBV7-9 with TRBJ2-1, with 12 bases that match TRBD1. This CDR3 region has 17 residues. J gave up 7 bases and V 5 bases, and 12 bases lay outside the gene matches. Germline V gene sequence: CDR1 SEHNR, CDR2 FQNEAQ (reference sequence). The DNA of the CDR3 is TGTGCCAGCAGCCACAAAACCGGGACAGGGGGCCGGAATGAGCAGTTCTTC. Its protein is CASSHKTGTGGRNEQFF.

J is TRBJ2-7 and V is TRBV6-5; 8 bases line up with TRBD2. Germline V CDR1 and CDR2: MNHEY, SVGAGI. J was trimmed by 2 bases and V by 4 bases; bases with no gene match: 10. The CDR3 spans 16 residues. This chain's CDR3 is CASSSPREGRAYEQYF. The CDR3 nucleotides are TGTGCCAGCAGTTCCCCCCGGGAGGGCAGAGCCTACGAGCAGTACTTC.

V and J are TRBV7-6 and TRBJ2-1, with 11 nucleotides matching TRBD2. This CDR3 has 19 amino acids. J gave up 1 base and V 2 bases, and 10 bases lay outside the gene matches. Per the germline V gene, CDR1 is SGHVS and CDR2 is FNYEAQ. The CDR3 reads CASSLNSMASGGSYNEQFF. CDR3 bases: TGTGCCAGCAGCTTAAATTCTATGGCTAGCGGGGGGTCCTACAATGAGCAGTTCTTC.